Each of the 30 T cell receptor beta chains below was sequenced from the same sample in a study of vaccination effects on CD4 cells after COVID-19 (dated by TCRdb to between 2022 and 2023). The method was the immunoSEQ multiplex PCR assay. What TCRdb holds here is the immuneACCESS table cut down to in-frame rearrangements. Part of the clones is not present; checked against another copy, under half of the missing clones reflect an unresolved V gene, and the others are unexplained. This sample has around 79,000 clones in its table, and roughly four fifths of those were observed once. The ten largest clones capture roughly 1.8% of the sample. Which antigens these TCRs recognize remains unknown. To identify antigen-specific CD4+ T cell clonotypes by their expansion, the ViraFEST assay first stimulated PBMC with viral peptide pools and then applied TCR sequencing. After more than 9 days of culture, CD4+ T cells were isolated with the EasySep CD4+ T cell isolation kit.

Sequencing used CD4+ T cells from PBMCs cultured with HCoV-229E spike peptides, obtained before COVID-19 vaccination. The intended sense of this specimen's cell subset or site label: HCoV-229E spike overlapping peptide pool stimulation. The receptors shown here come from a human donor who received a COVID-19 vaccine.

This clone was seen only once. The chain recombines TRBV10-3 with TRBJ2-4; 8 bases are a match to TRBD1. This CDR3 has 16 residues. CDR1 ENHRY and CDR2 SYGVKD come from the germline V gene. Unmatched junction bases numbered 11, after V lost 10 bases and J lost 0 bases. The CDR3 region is CATQLDRGLAKNIQYF. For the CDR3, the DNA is TGTGCCACGCAATTAGACAGGGGTCTAGCCAAAAACATTCAGTACTTC.

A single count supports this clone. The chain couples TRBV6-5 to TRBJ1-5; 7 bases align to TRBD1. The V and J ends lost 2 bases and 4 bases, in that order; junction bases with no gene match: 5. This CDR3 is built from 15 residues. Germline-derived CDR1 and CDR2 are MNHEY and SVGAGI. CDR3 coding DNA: TGTGCCAGCAGTTACGTCGGACAGGCTAATCAGCCCCAGCATTTT. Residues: CASSYVGQANQPQHF.

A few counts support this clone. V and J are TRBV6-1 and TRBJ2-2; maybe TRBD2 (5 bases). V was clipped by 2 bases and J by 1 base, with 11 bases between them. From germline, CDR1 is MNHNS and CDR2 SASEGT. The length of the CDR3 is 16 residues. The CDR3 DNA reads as TGTGCCAGCAGTGAAACGGACTCCATGAACACCGGGGAGCTGTTTTTT. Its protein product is CASSETDSMNTGELFF.

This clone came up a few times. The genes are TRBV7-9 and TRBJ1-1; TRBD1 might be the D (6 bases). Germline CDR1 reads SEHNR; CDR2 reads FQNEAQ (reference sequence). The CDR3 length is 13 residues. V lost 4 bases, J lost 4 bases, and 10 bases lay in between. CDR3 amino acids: CASSSSGATEAFF. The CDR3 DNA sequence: TGTGCCAGCAGCTCCTCAGGGGCCACTGAAGCTTTCTTT.

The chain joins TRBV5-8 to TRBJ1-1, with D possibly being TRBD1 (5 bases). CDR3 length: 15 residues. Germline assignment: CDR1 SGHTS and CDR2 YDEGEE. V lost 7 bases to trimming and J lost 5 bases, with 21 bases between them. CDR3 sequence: CASPSLGDRVTEAFF. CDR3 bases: TGTGCCAGCCCGTCCTTGGGGGATAGGGTGACTGAAGCTTTCTTT.

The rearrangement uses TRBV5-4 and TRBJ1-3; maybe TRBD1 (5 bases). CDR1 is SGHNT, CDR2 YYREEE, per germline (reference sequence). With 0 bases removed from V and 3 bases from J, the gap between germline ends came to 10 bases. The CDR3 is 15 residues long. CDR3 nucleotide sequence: TGTGCCAGCAGCTTGGCCCAGGGTGGTGGAAACACCATATATTTT. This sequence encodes CASSLAQGGGNTIYF.

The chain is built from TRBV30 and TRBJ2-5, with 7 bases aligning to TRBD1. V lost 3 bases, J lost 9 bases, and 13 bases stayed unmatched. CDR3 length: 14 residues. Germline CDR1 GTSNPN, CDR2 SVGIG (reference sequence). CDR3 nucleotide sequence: TGTGCCTGGAGCGGCCGACAGGGAAGGGGGCCCCAGTACTTC. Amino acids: CAWSGRQGRGPQYF.

CDR3 loop: CASSSNLQGVKGYTF. For the CDR3, the DNA is TGCGCCAGCAGCTCAAACCTACAGGGAGTGAAAGGCTACACCTTC. The gene calls are TRBV5-1 and TRBJ1-2; tentative D call: TRBD1 (6 bases). CDR3 length: 15 residues. V lost 3 bases and J 8 bases, leaving 20 bases between the germline ends. Germline CDR1 reads SGHRS; CDR2 reads YFSETQ.

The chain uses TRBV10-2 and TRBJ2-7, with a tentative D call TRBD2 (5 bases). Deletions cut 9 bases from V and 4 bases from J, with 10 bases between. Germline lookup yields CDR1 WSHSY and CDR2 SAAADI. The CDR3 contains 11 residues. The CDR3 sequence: CASSAGYEQYV. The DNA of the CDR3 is TGCGCCAGTAGCGCAGGATACGAGCAGTACGTC.

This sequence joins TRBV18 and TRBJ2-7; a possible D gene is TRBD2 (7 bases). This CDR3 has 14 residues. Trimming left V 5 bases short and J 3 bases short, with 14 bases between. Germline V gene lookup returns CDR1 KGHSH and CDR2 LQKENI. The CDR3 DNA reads TGTGCCAGCTCATCCCTGGGGGGGCTCTACGAGCAGTACGTC. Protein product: CASSSLGGLYEQYV.

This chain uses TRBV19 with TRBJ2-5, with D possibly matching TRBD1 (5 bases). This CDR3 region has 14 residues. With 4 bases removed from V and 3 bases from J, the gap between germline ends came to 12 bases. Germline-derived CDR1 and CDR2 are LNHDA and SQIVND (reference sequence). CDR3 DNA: TGTGCCAGTAGTAAAGGCAGGGCAGAAGAGACCCAGTACTTC. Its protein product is CASSKGRAEETQYF. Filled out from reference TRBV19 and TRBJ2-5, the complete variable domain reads DGGITQSPKYLFRKEGQNVTLSCEQNLNHDAMYWYRQDPGQGLRLIYYSQIVNDFQKGDIAEGYSVSREKKESFPLTVTSAQKNPTAFYLCASSKGRAEETQYFGPGTRLLVL.

This CDR3 is CASSRDRVRFVFELSYEQYV. The CDR3 DNA sequence: TGTGCCAGCTCTCGGGACAGGGTCCGTTTTGTGTTTGAATTATCCTACGAGCAGTACGTC. The chain is built from TRBV18 and TRBJ2-7, with TRBD1 matching 9 bases. This CDR3 is 20 amino acids long. In germline, CDR1 is KGHSH, CDR2 LQKENI. V shed 6 bases and J 1 base; nucleotides not matched to a gene: 22.

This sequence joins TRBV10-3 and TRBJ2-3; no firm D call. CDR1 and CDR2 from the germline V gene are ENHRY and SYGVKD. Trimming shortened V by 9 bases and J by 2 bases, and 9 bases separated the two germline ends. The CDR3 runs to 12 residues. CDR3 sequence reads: CAIAAHTDTQYF. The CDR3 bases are TGTGCCATAGCTGCTCACACAGATACGCAGTATTTT.

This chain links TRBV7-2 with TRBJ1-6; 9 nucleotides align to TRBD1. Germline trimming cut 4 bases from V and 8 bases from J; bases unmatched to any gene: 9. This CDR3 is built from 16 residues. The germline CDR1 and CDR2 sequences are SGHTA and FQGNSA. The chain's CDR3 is CASSSRPGQGYSPLHF. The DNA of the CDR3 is TGTGCCAGCAGCTCCAGACCGGGACAGGGTTATTCACCCCTCCACTTT.

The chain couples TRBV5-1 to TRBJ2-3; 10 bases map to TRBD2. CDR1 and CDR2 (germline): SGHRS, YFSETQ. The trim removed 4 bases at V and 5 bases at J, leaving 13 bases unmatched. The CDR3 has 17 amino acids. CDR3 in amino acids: CASSPIPSGGAGDTQYF. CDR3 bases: TGCGCCAGCAGCCCCATCCCCAGCGGGGGGGCCGGAGATACGCAGTATTTT.

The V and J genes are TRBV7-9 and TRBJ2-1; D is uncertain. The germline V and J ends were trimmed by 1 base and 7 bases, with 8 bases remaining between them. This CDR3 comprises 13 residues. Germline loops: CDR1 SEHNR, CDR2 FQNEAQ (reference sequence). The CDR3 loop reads CASSLGDGNEQFF. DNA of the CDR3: TGTGCCAGCAGCTTAGGAGATGGGAATGAGCAGTTCTTC. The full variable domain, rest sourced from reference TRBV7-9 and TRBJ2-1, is DTGVSQNPRHKITKRGQNVTFRCDPISEHNRLYWYRQTLGQGPEFLTYFQNEAQLEKSRLLSDRFSAERPKGSFSTLEIQRTEQGDSAMYLCASSLGDGNEQFFGPGTRLTVL.

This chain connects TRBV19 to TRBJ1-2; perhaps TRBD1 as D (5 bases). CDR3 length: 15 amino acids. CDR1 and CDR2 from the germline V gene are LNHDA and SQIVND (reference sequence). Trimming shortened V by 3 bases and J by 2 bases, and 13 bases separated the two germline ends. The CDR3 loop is CASSIPGRQNYGYTF. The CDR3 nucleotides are TGTGCCAGTAGTATCCCGGGACGGCAAAACTATGGCTACACCTTC.

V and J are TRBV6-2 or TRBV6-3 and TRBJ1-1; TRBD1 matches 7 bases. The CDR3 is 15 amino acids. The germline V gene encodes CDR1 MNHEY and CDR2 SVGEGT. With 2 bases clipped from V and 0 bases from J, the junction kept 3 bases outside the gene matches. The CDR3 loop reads CASSYDQGVNTEAFF. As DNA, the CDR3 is TGTGCCAGCAGTTACGATCAGGGGGTGAACACTGAAGCTTTCTTT.

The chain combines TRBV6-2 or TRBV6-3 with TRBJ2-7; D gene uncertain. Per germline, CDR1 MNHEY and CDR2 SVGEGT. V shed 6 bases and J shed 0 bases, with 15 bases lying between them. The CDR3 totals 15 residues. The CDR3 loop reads CASSSGRLSSYEQYV. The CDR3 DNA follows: TGTGCCAGCAGCTCTGGACGGCTGAGCTCCTACGAGCAGTACGTC.

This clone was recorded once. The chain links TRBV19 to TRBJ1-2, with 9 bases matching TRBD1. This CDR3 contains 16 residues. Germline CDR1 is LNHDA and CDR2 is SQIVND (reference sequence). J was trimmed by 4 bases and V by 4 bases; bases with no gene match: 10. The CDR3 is CASSTAPGQGFYGYTF. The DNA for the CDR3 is TGTGCCAGTAGTACGGCGCCGGGACAGGGTTTCTATGGCTACACCTTC.

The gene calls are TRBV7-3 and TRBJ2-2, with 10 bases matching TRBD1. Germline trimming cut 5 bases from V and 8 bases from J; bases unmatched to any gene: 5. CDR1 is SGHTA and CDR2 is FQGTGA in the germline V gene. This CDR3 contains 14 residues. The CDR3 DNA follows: TGTGCCAGCAGCCCCCGGGACAGGGGTGGGGAGCTGTTTTTT. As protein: CASSPRDRGGELFF.

This CDR3 reads CASTTGRNTEAFF. CDR3 nucleotide sequence: TGTGCCAGCACTACAGGGAGGAACACTGAAGCTTTCTTT. The V call is TRBV7-6, the J call TRBJ1-1, with TRBD1 as a possible D gene (6 bases). This CDR3 has 13 residues. V shed 7 bases and J shed 1 base, with 10 bases lying between them. Germline V CDR1 and CDR2: SGHVS, FNYEAQ.

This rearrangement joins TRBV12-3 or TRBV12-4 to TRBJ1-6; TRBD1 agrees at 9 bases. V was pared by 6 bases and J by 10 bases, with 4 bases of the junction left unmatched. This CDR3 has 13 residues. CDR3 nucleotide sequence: TGTGCCAGCAGAGGACAGGGGAGATCACCCCTCCACTTT. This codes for CASRGQGRSPLHF.

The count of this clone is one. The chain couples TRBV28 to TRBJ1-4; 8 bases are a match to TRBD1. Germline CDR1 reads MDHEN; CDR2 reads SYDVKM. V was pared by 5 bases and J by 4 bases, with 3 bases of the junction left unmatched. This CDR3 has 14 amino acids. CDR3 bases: TGTGCCAGCAGTACGACAGGGGATAATGAAAAACTGTTTTTT. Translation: CASSTTGDNEKLFF.

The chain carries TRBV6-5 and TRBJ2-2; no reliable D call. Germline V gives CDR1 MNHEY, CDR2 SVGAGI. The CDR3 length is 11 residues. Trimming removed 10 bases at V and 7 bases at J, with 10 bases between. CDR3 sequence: CAIPWVGELFF. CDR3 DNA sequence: TGTGCCATACCTTGGGTCGGGGAGCTGTTTTTT.

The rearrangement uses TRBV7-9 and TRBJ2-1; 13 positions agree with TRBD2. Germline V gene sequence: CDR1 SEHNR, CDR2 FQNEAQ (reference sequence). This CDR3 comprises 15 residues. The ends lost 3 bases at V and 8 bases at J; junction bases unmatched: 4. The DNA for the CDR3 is TGTGCCAGCAGCTTTACTAGCGGGGGGGAGTATGAGCAGTTCTTC. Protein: CASSFTSGGEYEQFF.

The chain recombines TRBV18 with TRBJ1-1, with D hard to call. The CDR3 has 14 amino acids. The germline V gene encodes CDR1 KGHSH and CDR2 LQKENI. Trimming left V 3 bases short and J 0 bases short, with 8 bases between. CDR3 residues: CASSPIAVNTEAFF. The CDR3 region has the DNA TGTGCCAGCTCACCGATCGCGGTGAACACTGAAGCTTTCTTT. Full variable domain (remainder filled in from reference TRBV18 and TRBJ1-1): NAGVMQNPRHLVRRRGQEARLRCSPMKGHSHVYWYRQLPEEGLKFMVYLQKENIIDESGMPKERFSAEFPKEGPSILRIQQVVRGDSAAYFCASSPIAVNTEAFFGQGTRLTVV.

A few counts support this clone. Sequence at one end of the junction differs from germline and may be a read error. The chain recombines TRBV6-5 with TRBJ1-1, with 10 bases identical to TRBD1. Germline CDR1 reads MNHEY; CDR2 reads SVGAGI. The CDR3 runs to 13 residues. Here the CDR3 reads CASRIPGQGTILF. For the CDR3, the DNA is TGTGCCAGCAGAATACCGGGACAGGGGACGATTCTCTTT.

This chain's CDR3 is CASNFQTGGKETQYF. In nucleotides, the CDR3 is TGTGCCAGCAACTTTCAGACAGGGGGAAAAGAGACCCAGTACTTC. J is TRBJ2-5 and V is TRBV7-2; TRBD1 aligns across 9 bases. Trimming took 7 bases from V and 3 from J; bases not matched to a gene: 9. The germline CDR1 and CDR2 sequences are SGHTA and FQGNSA. CDR3 length: 15 amino acids.

Written as DNA, the CDR3 is TGTGCCAGCAGTTACGAGGTGGGGCGACAGGGGGAAGAGACCCAGTACTTC. It codes for CASSYEVGRQGEETQYF. This chain connects TRBV6-2 or TRBV6-3 to TRBJ2-5; 9 bases agree with TRBD1. The V segment lost 2 bases and the J segment 3 bases; nucleotides outside the gene matches: 10. The V gene's germline CDR1 is MNHEY and CDR2 SVGEGT. The CDR3 covers 17 residues.